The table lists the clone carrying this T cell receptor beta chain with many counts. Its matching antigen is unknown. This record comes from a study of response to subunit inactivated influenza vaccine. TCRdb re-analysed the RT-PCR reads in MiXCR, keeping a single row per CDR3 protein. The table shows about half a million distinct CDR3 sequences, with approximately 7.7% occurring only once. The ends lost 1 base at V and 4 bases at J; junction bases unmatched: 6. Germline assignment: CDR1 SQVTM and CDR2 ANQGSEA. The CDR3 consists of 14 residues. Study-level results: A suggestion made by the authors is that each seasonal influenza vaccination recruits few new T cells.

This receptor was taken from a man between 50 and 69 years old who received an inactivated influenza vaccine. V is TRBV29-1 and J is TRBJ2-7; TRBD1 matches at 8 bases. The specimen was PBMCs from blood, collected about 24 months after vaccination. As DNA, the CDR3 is TGCAGCGTTGAAGGTTCAGGGGGCAAGTACGAGCAGTACTTC. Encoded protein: CSVEGSGGKYEQYF.